Below, 32 T cell receptor beta chains from the same sample are listed, as sequenced in a study of cytomegalovirus exposure and HLA in healthy donors. With 60 Vbeta and 13 Jbeta primers, the PCR was carried out. The data were produced by immunoSEQ multiplex PCR, yet TCRdb's version contains in-frame clones alone and is incomplete. This sample has roughly 100,000 clones, with under 85% found just once. Specimen: PBMCs. These receptors were collected from a female donor in good health and CMV-seropositive.

This clone has more than one count but fewer than ten. The chain links TRBV18 to TRBJ2-7; 8 bases agree with TRBD2. With V trimmed by 3 bases and J by 6 bases, 10 bases remained unmatched. The CDR3 is made up of 15 amino acids. The germline gives CDR1 KGHSH, CDR2 LQKENI. CDR3 DNA: TGTGCCAGCTCACCCACGGGACTAGTCCGCGGCGAGCAGTACTTC. It yields the protein CASSPTGLVRGEQYF.

The gene calls are TRBV6-5 and TRBJ1-2, with D hard to call. The CDR3 extends over 14 amino acids. Trimming took 3 bases from V and 7 from J, leaving 15 bases between them. Germline assignment: CDR1 MNHEY and CDR2 SVGAGI. In DNA form, the CDR3 reads TGTGCCAGCAGTTATAGTACACTGCTAGGTGGCTACACCTTC. Translated, it gives CASSYSTLLGGYTF.

The chain uses TRBV25-1 and TRBJ2-1; weak D call: TRBD1 (8 bases). This CDR3 is 18 amino acids long. CDR1 is MGHDK and CDR2 is SYGVNS in the germline V gene. The ends were cut back, 3 bases at V and 7 bases at J, with 25 bases in the middle. The CDR3 loop is CASSDWPGQGARGNEQFF. CDR3 nucleotides: TGTGCCAGCAGTGATTGGCCCGGCCAGGGGGCGCGGGGGAATGAGCAGTTCTTC.

The chain combines TRBV5-1 with TRBJ2-5, with D perhaps matching TRBD2 (6 bases). Germline CDR1 is SGHRS and CDR2 is YFSETQ. The CDR3 loop spans 14 amino acids. V lost 0 bases, J lost 5 bases, and 11 bases lay in between. In DNA form, the CDR3 reads TGCGCCAGCAGCTTGGTCCCGGGGGTCGAGACCCAGTACTTC. This gives the protein CASSLVPGVETQYF.

In this sample, this clone turned up once. J is TRBJ2-1 and V is TRBV6-4, with 9 positions matching TRBD2. Germline CDR1 and CDR2: MRHNA and SNTAGT. Trimming cost V 6 bases and J 5 bases; bases outside gene matches: 11. The CDR3 runs to 16 residues. In DNA form, the CDR3 reads TGTGCCAGCAGGAGGTTTAGGGCGGGGGGGGACAATGAGCAGTTCTTC. This encodes CASRRFRAGGDNEQFF.

The CDR3 nucleotides are TGTGCCAGCAGCCCCCGAAATGACAGAAGCAATCAGCCCCAGCATTTT. It is translated as CASSPRNDRSNQPQHF. The V call is TRBV7-2, the J call TRBJ1-5, with TRBD1 as a possible D gene (5 bases). Germline V lookup: CDR1 SGHTA, CDR2 FQGNSA. V lost 5 bases to trimming and J lost 1 base, with 15 bases between them. The length of the CDR3 is 16 residues.

This clone occurred once. This rearrangement joins TRBV6-5 to TRBJ2-2; D remains unclear. V lost 3 bases, J lost 7 bases, and 12 bases lay in between. CDR1 is MNHEY, CDR2 SVGAGI, per germline. The CDR3 extends over 14 amino acids. The chain's CDR3 is CASSYLQPGGELFF. CDR3 nucleotides: TGTGCCAGCAGTTATCTCCAGCCGGGCGGGGAGCTGTTTTTT.

The chain couples TRBV4-2 to TRBJ1-2, with 10 bases lining up with TRBD1. Germline lookup yields CDR1 LGHNA and CDR2 YNFKEQ. V lost 0 bases and J lost 4; bases outside the gene matches: 17. The CDR3 has 20 residues. CDR3 region: CASSQDRGGQGPSVGYGYTF. The CDR3 DNA sequence: TGTGCCAGCAGCCAAGATCGGGGGGGACAGGGGCCTTCCGTTGGCTATGGCTACACCTTC.

This sequence joins TRBV7-9 and TRBJ2-1; unclear D gene. Germline lookup yields CDR1 SEHNR and CDR2 FQNEAQ (reference sequence). The CDR3 has 12 amino acids. The germline V and J ends were trimmed by 2 bases and 6 bases, with 5 bases remaining between them. CDR3 nucleotides: TGTGCCAGCAGCTTAAGTAGCAATGAGCAGTTCTTC. Its protein is CASSLSSNEQFF.

The chain carries TRBV27 and TRBJ2-7; no reliable D call. The CDR3 spans 13 residues. V was pared by 4 bases and J by 2 bases, with 9 bases between. Germline V lookup: CDR1 MNHEY, CDR2 SMNVEV (reference sequence). CDR3 sequence reads: CASSSPLTYEQYF. CDR3 DNA: TGTGCCAGCAGTTCCCCTTTAACCTACGAGCAGTACTTC.

The chain uses TRBV5-1 and TRBJ2-1; TRBD1 is a possible D gene (6 bases). V was pared by 4 bases and J by 2 bases, with 13 bases between. From germline, CDR1 is SGHRS and CDR2 YFSETQ. CDR3 length: 15 amino acids. The CDR3 loop reads CASSETGTPYNEQFF. Written as DNA, the CDR3 is TGCGCCAGCAGCGAAACCGGGACACCCTACAATGAGCAGTTCTTC.

J is TRBJ2-3 and V is TRBV4-1, with 8 bases fitting TRBD1. Trimming took 1 base from V and 2 from J; bases not matched to a gene: 5. The CDR3 length is 16 residues. The germline gives CDR1 MGHRA, CDR2 YSYEKL. This chain's CDR3 is CASSQAGGGATDTQYF. CDR3 DNA sequence: TGCGCCAGCAGCCAAGCAGGGGGCGGGGCCACAGATACGCAGTATTTT.

V is TRBV20-1 and J is TRBJ2-1, with 7 bases matching TRBD1. The CDR3 totals 11 residues. Germline assignment: CDR1 DFQATT and CDR2 SNEGSKA (reference sequence). Trimming at V came to 6 bases and at J to 15 bases, leaving 11 bases not matched to a gene. CDR3 bases: TGCAGTGCAGCAGGGACAGCCGGTGGGTTCTTC. Protein product: CSAAGTAGGFF.

This sequence joins TRBV7-9 and TRBJ1-1; no definite D call. Trimming stripped 4 bases from V and 4 bases from J, with 25 bases between. CDR1 and CDR2 (germline): SEHNR, FQNEAQ (reference sequence). This CDR3 comprises 18 residues. CDR3 DNA sequence: TGTGCCAGCAGCTATAACCCGGGCTTCACCGGAGCGGGCACTGAAGCTTTCTTT. Its protein product is CASSYNPGFTGAGTEAFF.

The chain combines TRBV7-9 with TRBJ2-7, with D maybe TRBD2 (5 bases). V was clipped by 0 bases and J by 2 bases, with 5 bases between them. Per germline, CDR1 SEHNR and CDR2 FQNEAQ (reference sequence). The length of the CDR3 is 13 residues. CDR3 nucleotide sequence: TGTGCCAGCAGCTTAGCCGGGACCTACGAGCAGTACTTC. Amino acid sequence: CASSLAGTYEQYF.

This clone has only a few counts. The rearrangement joins TRBV5-1 to TRBJ2-7; D unresolved. The germline V and J ends were trimmed by 1 base and 4 bases, with 6 bases remaining between them. CDR1 SGHRS and CDR2 YFSETQ come from the germline V gene. This CDR3 comprises 12 residues. The CDR3: CASSLNSYEQYF. Here the CDR3 DNA reads TGCGCCAGCAGCTTGAACTCTTACGAGCAGTACTTC.

The V call is TRBV5-1, the J call TRBJ1-3; the D is unclear. The germline CDR1 and CDR2 sequences are SGHRS and YFSETQ. The CDR3 is made up of 14 amino acids. The germline V and J ends were trimmed by 0 bases and 0 bases, with 4 bases remaining between them. In DNA, the CDR3 is TGCGCCAGCAGCTTGGCAGACTCTGGAAACACCATATATTTT. It encodes CASSLADSGNTIYF.

This clone has only one observation. V usage is TRBV7-6 and J usage is TRBJ1-2, with a tentative D call TRBD1 (6 bases). The CDR3 spans 15 residues. V lost 3 bases to trimming and J lost 8 bases, with 19 bases between them. Germline CDR1 and CDR2: SGHVS and FNYEAQ. CDR3 residues: CASSLVATGPEGYTF. CDR3 nucleotides: TGTGCCAGCAGCTTGGTGGCAACAGGGCCTGAGGGCTACACCTTC.

J is TRBJ2-7 and V is TRBV15; a weak D match, TRBD2 (6 bases). V lost 1 base and J 0 bases, leaving 13 bases between the germline ends. The CDR3 covers 16 residues. Germline V lookup: CDR1 LNHNV, CDR2 YYDKDF (reference sequence). CDR3 protein: CATSRGGDRYSYEQYF. CDR3 in DNA: TGTGCCACCAGCAGAGGGGGGGACCGATACTCCTACGAGCAGTACTTC.

This clone was detected only once. V gene TRBV30 combines with J gene TRBJ2-1, with TRBD2 matching 10 bases. CDR1 is GTSNPN, CDR2 SVGIG, per germline (reference sequence). The CDR3 loop spans 14 amino acids. V shed 6 bases and J 10 bases; nucleotides not matched to a gene: 12. The CDR3 DNA follows: TGTGCCTGCTCCAGCGGGAGGGCCTGGGGAGAGCAGTTCTTC. Its protein is CACSSGRAWGEQFF. Supplemented by reference TRBV30 and TRBJ2-1, the full variable domain reads SQTIHQWPATLVQPVGSPLSLECTVEGTSNPNLYWYRQAAGRGLQLLFYSVGIGQISSEVPQNLSASRPQDRQFILSSKKLLLSDSGFYLCACSSGRAWGEQFFGPGTRLTVL.

This clone appeared once. The V call is TRBV10-3, the J call TRBJ2-1; D perhaps matches TRBD2 (5 bases). V was trimmed by 3 bases and J by 7 bases, leaving 19 bases between them. This CDR3 comprises 16 residues. CDR1 and CDR2 from the germline V gene are ENHRY and SYGVKD. The CDR3 DNA follows: TGTGCCATCAGTGACCCCGGAAGAGGGCCAGGAAATGAGCAGTTCTTC. It is translated as CAISDPGRGPGNEQFF.

The chain has TRBV18 and TRBJ2-2; perhaps TRBD1 as D (5 bases). V lost 1 base to trimming and J lost 3 bases, with 9 bases between them. The CDR3 has 15 amino acids. Germline V CDR1 and CDR2: KGHSH, LQKENI. This CDR3 reads CASSPQQGDTGELFF. The DNA of the CDR3 is TGTGCCAGCTCACCACAGCAGGGTGACACCGGGGAGCTGTTTTTT.

The J gene is TRBJ1-1, the V gene TRBV27; D is unclear. Germline values: CDR1 MNHEY, CDR2 SMNVEV (reference sequence). V was shortened by 6 bases and J by 1 base, with 9 bases between the two germline ends. The length of the CDR3 is 13 residues. Here the CDR3 reads CASRYSGNTEAFF. The CDR3 coding sequence is TGTGCCAGCAGATATAGCGGGAACACTGAAGCTTTCTTT.

The rearrangement uses TRBV10-3 and TRBJ2-2; no firm D call. Germline V lookup: CDR1 ENHRY, CDR2 SYGVKD. Trimming pared 8 bases from V and 8 bases from J, leaving 9 bases between. This CDR3 has 11 residues. DNA of the CDR3: TGTGCCATCGGCACCAAGGGGGAGCTGTTTTTT. Translated: CAIGTKGELFF.

This chain connects TRBV6-1 to TRBJ1-2; 7 nucleotides agree with TRBD1. This CDR3 spans 15 amino acids. With 4 bases clipped from V and 8 bases from J, the junction kept 13 bases outside the gene matches. The V gene's germline CDR1 is MNHNS and CDR2 SASEGT. This chain's CDR3 is CASSGRDSGLGGYTF. CDR3 bases: TGTGCCAGCAGTGGACGGGACAGCGGGCTGGGGGGCTACACCTTC.

The chain employs TRBV19 and TRBJ1-5; the D is unclear. The germline gives CDR1 LNHDA, CDR2 SQIVND (reference sequence). This CDR3 comprises 14 residues. V lost 6 bases to trimming and J lost 1 base, with 10 bases between them. In DNA, the CDR3 is TGTGCCAGTAGACGTACACAGAGCAATCAGCCCCAGCATTTT. This gives the protein CASRRTQSNQPQHF.

The chain links TRBV6-5 to TRBJ1-2; 10 bases fit TRBD1. The CDR3 sequence is 16 residues long. V lost 2 bases and J lost 0; bases outside the gene matches: 3. CDR1 is MNHEY and CDR2 is SVGAGI in the germline V gene. The CDR3 protein is CASSYGTGVANYGYTF. CDR3 in DNA: TGTGCCAGCAGTTACGGGACAGGGGTTGCTAACTATGGCTACACCTTC.

The chain employs TRBV7-6 and TRBJ1-1; the D is unclear. Germline V gene sequence: CDR1 SGHVS, CDR2 FNYEAQ. V lost 3 bases to trimming and J lost 4 bases, with 9 bases between them. The CDR3 totals 13 residues. The CDR3 sequence: CASSLRPGTEAFF. Here the CDR3 DNA reads TGTGCCAGCAGCTTGCGACCGGGCACTGAAGCTTTCTTT.

This clone was picked up a small number of times. The CDR3 region is CASSPRTPEAFF. The CDR3 DNA sequence: TGTGCCAGCAGCCCAAGGACACCCGAAGCTTTCTTT. The V gene is TRBV11-1, the J gene TRBJ1-1, with a tentative D call TRBD1 (5 bases). V lost 5 bases to trimming and J lost 8 bases, with 12 bases between them. In germline, CDR1 is SGHAT, CDR2 FQDESV (reference sequence). This CDR3 contains 12 residues.

The chain uses TRBV2 and TRBJ1-4, with D uncertain. The CDR3 runs to 12 residues. V lost 6 bases, J lost 3 bases, and 5 bases lay in between. CDR1 is SNHLY, CDR2 FYNNEI, per germline. The CDR3 bases are TGTGCCAGCAGACAGTCTAATGAAAAACTGTTTTTT. Residues: CASRQSNEKLFF. The variable domain in full, completed from reference TRBV2 and TRBJ1-4, reads EPEVTQTPSHQVTQMGQEVILRCVPISNHLYFYWYRQILGQKVEFLVSFYNNEISEKSEIFDDQFSVERPDGSNFTLKIRSTKLEDSAMYFCASRQSNEKLFFGSGTQLSVL.

The chain has TRBV27 and TRBJ2-7, with TRBD1 matching over 7 bases. V lost 4 bases to trimming and J lost 6 bases; unmatched junction nucleotides: 12. The CDR3 extends over 15 amino acids. CDR1 is MNHEY and CDR2 is SMNVEV in the germline V gene (reference sequence). The CDR3 reads CASSSTRDRLGEQYF. CDR3 DNA sequence: TGTGCCAGCAGTTCCACCCGGGACAGATTAGGCGAGCAGTACTTC.

This clone has just a few counts. The V call is TRBV25-1, the J call TRBJ1-3, with D maybe TRBD1 (5 bases). Germline-derived CDR1 and CDR2 are MGHDK and SYGVNS. The CDR3 covers 15 residues. The V gene lost 4 bases and the J gene lost 5 bases, with 15 bases spanning the gap. As DNA, the CDR3 is TGTGCCAGCAGTGCCCAGGGTAGTCTGAGAAACACCATATATTTT. Residues: CASSAQGSLRNTIYF.